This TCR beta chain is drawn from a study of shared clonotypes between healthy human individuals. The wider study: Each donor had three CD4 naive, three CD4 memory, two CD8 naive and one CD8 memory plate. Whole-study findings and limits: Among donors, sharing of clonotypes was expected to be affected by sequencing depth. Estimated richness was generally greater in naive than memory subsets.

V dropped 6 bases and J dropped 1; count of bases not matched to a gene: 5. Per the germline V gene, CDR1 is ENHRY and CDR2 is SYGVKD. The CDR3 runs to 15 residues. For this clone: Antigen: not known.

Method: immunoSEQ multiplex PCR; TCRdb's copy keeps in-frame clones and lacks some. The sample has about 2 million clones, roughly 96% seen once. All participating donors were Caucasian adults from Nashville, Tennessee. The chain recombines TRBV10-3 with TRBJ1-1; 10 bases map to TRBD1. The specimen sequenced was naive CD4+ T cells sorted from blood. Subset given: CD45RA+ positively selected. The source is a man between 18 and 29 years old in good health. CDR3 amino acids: CAISRQGAPNTEAFF. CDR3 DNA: TGTGCCATCAGCAGACAGGGGGCGCCGAACACTGAAGCTTTCTTT.